Below, 27 T cell receptor beta chains from the same sample are listed, as sequenced in a study of CD8 T cells in Susac syndrome. Random hexamers were used to reverse transcribe an amount of about 0.5 to 1 ug RNA. TCRdb fed the immunoSEQ multiplex PCR reads into MiXCR, producing one record per CDR3 protein. The sample holds approximately 150,000 distinct CDR3 sequences, approximately 94% seen once. Sequenced sample: CD4+ T cells from PBMCs. The receptors stem from a human donor in good health.

The gene calls are TRBV25-1 and TRBJ1-3; no clear D. The length of the CDR3 is 14 residues. Trimming stripped 1 base from V and 0 bases from J, with 4 bases between. Looked up from germline, CDR1 is MGHDK and CDR2 is SYGVNS. The CDR3 sequence: CASSEWGSGNTIYF. CDR3 coding DNA: TGTGCCAGCAGTGAATGGGGCTCTGGAAACACCATATATTTT.

The rearrangement uses TRBV23-1 and TRBJ2-1; D is perhaps TRBD2 (7 bases). TRBV23-1 is annotated as an ORF whose role is uncertain. This CDR3 is built from 18 residues. V was pared by 4 bases and J by 3 bases, with 22 bases between. The CDR3 loop reads CASSLAESGGGGYNEQFF. The CDR3 nucleotides read TGCGCCAGCAGTCTGGCGGAGTCCGGGGGCGGGGGCTACAATGAGCAGTTCTTC.

This rearrangement joins TRBV20-1 to TRBJ2-7, with TRBD2 matching over 9 bases. Germline CDR1 and CDR2: DFQATT and SNEGSKA (reference sequence). V shed 3 bases, J shed 3 bases, and the junction held 9 bases outside the gene matches. CDR3 length: 15 amino acids. As DNA, the CDR3 is TGCAGTGCTAGGGAGCCGGGACTAGCCTACTACGAGCAGTACTTC. Translating it yields CSAREPGLAYYEQYF.

The V and J genes are TRBV29-1 and TRBJ2-2; D gene unclear. V lost 2 bases, J lost 2 bases, and 9 bases lay in between. Germline V gives CDR1 SQVTM, CDR2 ANQGSEA. The length of the CDR3 is 14 residues. CDR3 residues: CSVESPANTGELFF. The CDR3 nucleotides are TGCAGCGTTGAATCCCCTGCAAACACCGGGGAGCTGTTTTTT.

This sequence joins TRBV5-4 and TRBJ2-2; D remains unclear. This CDR3 region has 13 residues. The germline V and J ends were trimmed by 4 bases and 5 bases, with 9 bases remaining between them. Germline CDR1 and CDR2: SGHNT and YYREEE (reference sequence). CDR3 protein: CASSEDPTGELFF. The DNA of the CDR3 is TGTGCCAGCAGCGAGGACCCTACCGGGGAGCTGTTTTTT.

The genes are TRBV9 and TRBJ1-2; D unresolved. Looked up from germline, CDR1 is SGDLS and CDR2 is YYNGEE. Trimming left V 2 bases short and J 0 bases short, with 5 bases between. The CDR3 loop spans 13 amino acids. The CDR3, as DNA: TGTGCCAGCAGCGTTGAAGCTAACTATGGCTACACCTTC. Translated: CASSVEANYGYTF.

The gene calls are TRBV27 and TRBJ1-2; tentatively, D is TRBD1 (5 bases). Trimming cost V 6 bases and J 6 bases, with 17 bases left between them. The CDR3 runs 14 residues. The germline V gene encodes CDR1 MNHEY and CDR2 SMNVEV (reference sequence). CDR3 sequence: CASRSTLDINGYTF. CDR3 nucleotides: TGTGCCAGCAGATCAACACTGGACATAAATGGCTACACCTTC.

This chain links TRBV10-3 with TRBJ2-1; D gene unclear. Trimming took 3 bases from V and 1 from J, leaving 7 bases between them. There are 14 residues in the CDR3. Germline-derived CDR1 and CDR2 are ENHRY and SYGVKD. The DNA of the CDR3 is TGTGCCATCAGTGAAGACACATCCTACAATGAGCAGTTCTTC. Its translation is CAISEDTSYNEQFF.

This rearrangement joins TRBV29-1 to TRBJ1-1; D is uncertain. CDR1 is SQVTM, CDR2 ANQGSEA, per germline. V lost 6 bases to trimming and J lost 4 bases, with 12 bases between them. The CDR3 is 12 amino acids. In nucleotides, the CDR3 is TGCAGCGTGTCCAACCCGCGCACTGAAGCTTTCTTT. Translation gives CSVSNPRTEAFF.

The chain couples TRBV30 to TRBJ1-4; D is uncertain. Trimming took off 0 bases at V and 8 bases at J, with 19 bases between the two ends. The germline V gene has CDR1 GTSNPN and CDR2 SVGIG (reference sequence). The CDR3 has 16 residues. CDR3 nucleotide sequence: TGTGCCTGGAGTGTCTCCGTGGGCCTAGGGAACGAAAAACTGTTTTTT. Translated, it gives CAWSVSVGLGNEKLFF.

The chain combines TRBV3-1 with TRBJ2-7; no clear D gene. Trimming shortened V by 4 bases and J by 2 bases, and 18 bases separated the two germline ends. Per germline, CDR1 LGHDT and CDR2 YNNKEL (reference sequence). The CDR3 loop spans 16 amino acids. The CDR3 region has the DNA TGTGCCAGCAGCCTCGCGCCCAGTTCGCTTACCTACGAGCAGTACTTC. It encodes CASSLAPSSLTYEQYF.

The chain uses TRBV7-8 and TRBJ2-7, with 12 bases lining up with TRBD1. The V gene's germline CDR1 is SGHVS and CDR2 FQNEAQ. The CDR3 consists of 17 residues. Losses at the gene ends were 5 bases for V and 4 bases for J; bases not matched to a gene: 12. The CDR3 region has the DNA TGTGCCAGCAGCCATCGGGGGGGACAGGGGGCGAGGTACGAGCAGTACTTC. Amino acid sequence: CASSHRGGQGARYEQYF.

The V call is TRBV12-3 or TRBV12-4, the J call TRBJ1-1, with D uncertain. Between the trimmed V and J ends, which lost 8 bases and 1 base, there was a span of 11 bases. The CDR3 covers 13 residues. This CDR3 reads CASARSRNTEAFF. The CDR3 DNA follows: TGTGCCAGCGCCCGCAGTAGGAACACTGAAGCTTTCTTT.

This clonotype came up a few times. This chain links TRBV14 with TRBJ2-5; D gene uncertain. This CDR3 contains 11 residues. Germline CDR1 is SGHDN and CDR2 is FVKESK. Deletions cut 0 bases from V and 4 bases from J, with 0 bases between. The CDR3 DNA sequence: TGTGCCAGCAGCCAAGAAGAGACCCAGTACTTC. Translated, it gives CASSQEETQYF.

This clonotype was counted a few times. This chain joins TRBV30 and TRBJ2-7, with D possibly TRBD2 on 6 matching bases. Germline CDR1 and CDR2: GTSNPN and SVGIG (reference sequence). The CDR3 totals 14 residues. V lost 5 bases and J lost 5, with 19 bases in between. CDR3 amino acids: CAWSPGGSSDEQYF. DNA for the CDR3: TGTGCCTGGTCCCCAGGAGGGAGTTCGGACGAGCAGTACTTC.

The CDR3 spells CASSLDVRTEQFF. The CDR3 coding sequence is TGCGCCAGCAGCTTGGACGTTCGGACGGAGCAGTTCTTC. The rearrangement links TRBV5-1 to TRBJ2-1; no definite D call. The length of the CDR3 is 13 residues. The V end was cut by 0 bases, the J end by 10 bases, with 11 bases between. CDR1 is SGHRS, CDR2 YFSETQ, per germline.

J is TRBJ2-7 and V is TRBV5-6; D perhaps matches TRBD2 (6 bases). With 1 base removed from V and 5 bases from J, the gap between germline ends came to 13 bases. The germline V gene has CDR1 SGHDT and CDR2 YYEEEE. The CDR3 totals 14 residues. The CDR3 bases are TGTGCCAGCAGCTTGAAGGGAGGAATCCACGAGCAGTACTTC. Encoded protein: CASSLKGGIHEQYF.

The gene calls are TRBV30 and TRBJ1-4; TRBD1 agrees at 7 bases. This CDR3 is 15 amino acids long. The germline CDR1 and CDR2 sequences are GTSNPN and SVGIG (reference sequence). The trim removed 2 bases at V and 7 bases at J, leaving 10 bases unmatched. For the CDR3, the DNA is TGTGCCTGGAGTCAGACGACAGGGAGGGGTGAAAAACTGTTTTTT. Translating gives CAWSQTTGRGEKLFF.

The chain has TRBV6-6 and TRBJ1-1; D is unresolved. The CDR3 totals 13 residues. Looked up from germline, CDR1 is MNHNY and CDR2 is SVGAGI (reference sequence). Between the trimmed V and J ends, which lost 6 bases and 8 bases, there was a span of 16 bases. CDR3 bases: TGTGCCAGCAGCTTTGACGTCAAACTCGAAGCTTTCTTT. Protein product: CASSFDVKLEAFF.

The chain employs TRBV10-3 and TRBJ2-7, with TRBD1 identical over 8 bases. Per the germline V gene, CDR1 is ENHRY and CDR2 is SYGVKD. The CDR3 runs to 12 residues. Trimming removed 10 bases from V and 0 bases from J; junction bases left unmatched: 2. Here the CDR3 reads CASGQGSYEQYF. In nucleotides, the CDR3 is TGTGCCAGTGGACAGGGCTCCTACGAGCAGTACTTC.

The chain uses TRBV12-3 or TRBV12-4 and TRBJ2-7; D possibly corresponds to TRBD2 (5 bases). Trimming pared 7 bases from V and 7 bases from J, leaving 14 bases between. This CDR3 comprises 12 residues. The CDR3 DNA is TGTGCCAGCACCCGGGATGATGGGGAGCAGTACTTC. Amino acids: CASTRDDGEQYF.

The chain links TRBV5-1 to TRBJ2-7; 7 bases map to TRBD2. V was clipped by 1 base and J by 0 bases; unmatched bases: 10. The CDR3 length is 17 residues. CDR1 and CDR2 from the germline V gene are SGHRS and YFSETQ. CDR3 sequence (DNA): TGCGCCAGCAGCTTGTTGGGGCTTGCGGGAGACTCCTACGAGCAGTACTTC. It encodes CASSLLGLAGDSYEQYF.

Only one count was recorded for this clonotype. This rearrangement joins TRBV6-5 to TRBJ1-2; TRBD1 aligns across 7 bases. CDR1 and CDR2 from the germline V gene are MNHEY and SVGAGI. V was pared by 0 bases and J by 7 bases, with 8 bases of the junction left unmatched. This CDR3 region has 15 residues. The CDR3 region is CASSYSATGLFGYTF. In DNA form, the CDR3 reads TGTGCCAGCAGTTACTCAGCGACAGGGCTCTTTGGCTACACCTTC.

This clonotype was seen once. The CDR3 DNA follows: TGTGCCAGCAGCGACAGGGGTGTGACCAAAAACATTCAGTACTTC. It yields the protein CASSDRGVTKNIQYF. The genes are TRBV2 and TRBJ2-4; 8 bases align to TRBD1. The CDR3 runs to 15 residues. Germline lookup yields CDR1 SNHLY and CDR2 FYNNEI. The J segment lost 2 bases and the V segment lost 6 bases, leaving 6 bases of the junction unmatched. Complete variable domain (other parts from reference TRBV2 and TRBJ2-4): EPEVTQTPSHQVTQMGQEVILRCVPISNHLYFYWYRQILGQKVEFLVSFYNNEISEKSEIFDDQFSVERPDGSNFTLKIRSTKLEDSAMYFCASSDRGVTKNIQYFGAGTRLSVL.

This chain connects TRBV7-8 to TRBJ2-7, with D possibly matching TRBD1 (5 bases). Germline loops: CDR1 SGHVS, CDR2 FQNEAQ. V dropped 4 bases and J dropped 2 bases, with 9 bases sitting between them. The CDR3 contains 13 residues. The CDR3 sequence is CASSSRQTYEQYF. The CDR3 bases are TGTGCCAGCAGCTCCAGACAGACCTACGAGCAGTACTTC.

This chain links TRBV5-4 with TRBJ2-3, with 7 nucleotides matching TRBD2. The length of the CDR3 is 16 residues. Per the germline V gene, CDR1 is SGHNT and CDR2 is YYREEE (reference sequence). V trimming: 4 bases; J trimming: 6 bases; junction bases outside the gene matches: 14. The CDR3 protein is CASSRGGGLGVDTQYF. The CDR3 DNA reads TGTGCCAGCAGCCGCGGAGGAGGACTAGGGGTTGATACGCAGTATTTT.

The chain joins TRBV4-2 to TRBJ2-5; D not resolved. The CDR3 runs to 15 residues. CDR1 LGHNA and CDR2 YNFKEQ come from the germline V gene. V lost 2 bases and J 2 bases, leaving 12 bases between the germline ends. In DNA form, the CDR3 reads TGTGCCAGCAGCCAACAGCCAGGTACTCAAGAGACCCAGTACTTC. This codes for CASSQQPGTQETQYF.